This T cell receptor (beta chain) was captured in a study of shared clonotypes between healthy human individuals (TCRdb year 2020). At the level of the whole study: Three men and a couple of women, aged 18 to 49 years, made up the cohort. Per donor, leukapheresis produced somewhere between about 0.94 and 9 billion PBMCs. For each donor, CD4 naive and CD4 memory were each run on three plates, CD8 naive on two plates, and CD8 memory on one plate. Different laboratories and diverse techniques were used to prepare libraries and sequence TCR repertoires, to increase sequencing depth and limit assay-specific biases. Blood TCR repertoires of five healthy adults were deeply sequenced to estimate repertoire size and the extent of clonotype sharing between individuals. Study-level results and caveats: When a handful of donors were compared, the shared fraction of clonotypes was around 4.6% for naive CD4, 3% to 4% for naive CD8, 2.3% for memory CD4, and less than 0.45% for memory CD8. Even with the large sequencing depth, rarefaction of the sorted-subset datasets indicated that sequencing was incomplete. Based on pairwise subsampling, the degree of clonotype sharing among donors was expected to be affected by sequencing depth. Higher generation probabilities were observed for clonotypes shared by all four sorted-subset donors than for non-shared clonotypes. Estimated clonotype richness was generally larger for naive than for memory subsets. Because the study included only a small number of donors, the genetic and exposure-history diversity represented was limited. Sampling was restricted to blood, and TCR repertoires in tissue are likely to differ from TCR repertoires in blood.

The donors were healthy, HIV-negative adults who had no recently reported acute infections or vaccinations. Only Caucasian adults living in Nashville, Tennessee, USA were represented among the donors. CD4+ T cells were enriched through magnetic negative selection, after which naive cells were positively selected on CD45RA and the remaining negative fraction served as the memory subset. After blood collection by leukapheresis, PBMCs were isolated using Ficoll-Histopaque density gradient centrifugation and then cryopreserved in the vapor phase of liquid nitrogen. Purity and quantity of every magnetically sorted T cell population were checked by analytical flow cytometry. Each sorted fraction had its genomic DNA isolated and then quantified by UV absorbance on a Nanodrop 2000c. Using the deep immunoSEQ assay, multiplex PCR amplified TCR CDR3 regions from genomic DNA. Extracted genomic DNA from each cell subset was spread evenly across all wells of several immunoSEQ 96-well plates, with each plate serving as a replicate. For sorted subsets, around 200 ng genomic DNA, equal to tens of thousands of T cell genomes, was loaded into each replicate PCR. Purified libraries were quantified with a Qubit 3.0 fluorometer, sized on a Bioanalyzer 2100, and re-quantified with the KAPA Library Quantification kit. Every immunoSEQ 96-well plate was sequenced on a separate single-read 150-cycle Illumina NextSeq 550 flow cell. The source study handled its data this way. Because the immunoSEQ output included only junctional sequences and no quality scores, the filtering could not be the same as the filtering used for full-length reads. To assign V/J genes and CDR3, sequences were annotated using PyIR, a Python wrapper for IgBLAST v1.9, with IMGT germline references. Reads were removed for weak V/J assignments (E-value above 1e-6), missing CDR3, stop codons, out-of-frame junctions, or ambiguous translated residues. V3J clonotypes were defined as sequences sharing an identical inferred V gene, J gene, and CDR3 amino acid sequence. Percentage overlap between repertoires was computed as shared unique clonotypes divided by the size of the smaller repertoire. Richness of each repertoire was evaluated using RTK rarefaction, the Chao1 estimator, and Recon v2.1 estimates of unobserved clonotypes. Generation probabilities were computed with OLGA for all TCRbeta clonotypes obtained by the gDNA method from a few donors. The table was pulled from immuneACCESS by TCRdb, which kept in-frame rearrangements only. Such tables lose some clones; where checked, under half of the loss comes from unresolved V genes, and the rest has no known cause. V and J calls plus clone size are reproduced from that table; the DNA served to infer D and trimming. Counted in this sample were millions of clones; 85% to 95% of them appeared once. The ten biggest clones cover about 0.13% of the sample.

This clone was counted once. The specificity of this receptor is unknown. Per-base quality was not reported, and no clone a single base away is much larger than it. The junction carries 10 bases between V and J, which are trimmed by 3 bases and 6 bases respectively. Measured from the cysteine to the phenylalanine, the CDR3 is 13 residues long. Only the CDR3 portion is preserved as DNA: 39 bases, with reading frame beginning at the first base. The germline V gene yields SGHRS for CDR1 and YFSETQ for CDR2. This sequence uses TRBV5-1 and TRBJ2-1; the D gene remains uncertain. The sequencing input was naive CD4+ T cells sorted from blood. The sample's cell subset or site label is to be understood as: CD45RA+ positively selected. The TCR comes from a man younger than 35 in good health. CDR3 sequence: CASSWSLPNEQFF. The base sequence is TGCGCCAGCAGCTGGAGTCTCCCCAATGAGCAGTTCTTC.